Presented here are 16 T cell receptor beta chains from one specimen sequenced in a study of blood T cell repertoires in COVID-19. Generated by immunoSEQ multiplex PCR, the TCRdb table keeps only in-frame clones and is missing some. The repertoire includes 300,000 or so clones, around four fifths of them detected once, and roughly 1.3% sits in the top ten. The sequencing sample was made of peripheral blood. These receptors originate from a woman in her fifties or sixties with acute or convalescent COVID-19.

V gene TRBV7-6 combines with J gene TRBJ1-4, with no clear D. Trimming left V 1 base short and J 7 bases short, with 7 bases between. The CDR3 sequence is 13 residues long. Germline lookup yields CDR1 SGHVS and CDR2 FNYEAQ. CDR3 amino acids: CASSLVFSEKLFF. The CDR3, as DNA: TGTGCCAGCAGCTTAGTATTCTCTGAAAAACTGTTTTTT.

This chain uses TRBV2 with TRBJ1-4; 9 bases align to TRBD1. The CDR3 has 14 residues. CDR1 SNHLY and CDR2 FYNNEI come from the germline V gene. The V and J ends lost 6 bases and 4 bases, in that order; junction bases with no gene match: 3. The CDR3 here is CASRGQGGNEKLFF. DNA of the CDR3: TGTGCCAGCAGGGGACAGGGAGGTAATGAAAAACTGTTTTTT. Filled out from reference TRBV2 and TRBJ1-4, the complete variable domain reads EPEVTQTPSHQVTQMGQEVILRCVPISNHLYFYWYRQILGQKVEFLVSFYNNEISEKSEIFDDQFSVERPDGSNFTLKIRSTKLEDSAMYFCASRGQGGNEKLFFGSGTQLSVL.

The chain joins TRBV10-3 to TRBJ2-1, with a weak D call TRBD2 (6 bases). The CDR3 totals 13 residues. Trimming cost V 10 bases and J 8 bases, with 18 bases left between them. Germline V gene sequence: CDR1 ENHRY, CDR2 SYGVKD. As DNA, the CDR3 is TGTGCCAGTAGCGGCCCCTCCAGGGATGAGCAGTTCTTC. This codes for CASSGPSRDEQFF.

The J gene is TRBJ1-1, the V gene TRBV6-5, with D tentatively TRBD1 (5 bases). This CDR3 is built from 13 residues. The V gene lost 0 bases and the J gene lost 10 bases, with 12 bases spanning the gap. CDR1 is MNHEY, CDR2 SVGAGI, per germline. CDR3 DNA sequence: TGTGCCAGCAGTTACTCACAGGCGATGGCAGCTTTCTTT. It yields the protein CASSYSQAMAAFF.

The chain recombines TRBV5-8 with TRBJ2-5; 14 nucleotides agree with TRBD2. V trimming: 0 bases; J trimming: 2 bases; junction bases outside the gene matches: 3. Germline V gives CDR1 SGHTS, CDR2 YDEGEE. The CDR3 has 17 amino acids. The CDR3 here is CASSLARTSGGQETQYF. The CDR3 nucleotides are TGTGCCAGCAGCTTGGCTCGGACTAGCGGGGGGCAAGAGACCCAGTACTTC.

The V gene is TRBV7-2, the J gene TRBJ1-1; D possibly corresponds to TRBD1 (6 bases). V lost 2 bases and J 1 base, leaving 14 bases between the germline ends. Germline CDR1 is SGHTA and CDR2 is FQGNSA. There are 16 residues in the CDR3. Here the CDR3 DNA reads TGTGCCAGCAGCTTACAGGGGTCGCTCGGGAACACTGAAGCTTTCTTT. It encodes CASSLQGSLGNTEAFF.

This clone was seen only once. The CDR3 coding sequence is TGTGCCAGCAGCCCTGAGAGGGAAAAGTCTGAAGCTTTCTTT. It encodes CASSPEREKSEAFF. This chain uses TRBV7-2 with TRBJ1-1; D is undetermined. Germline V CDR1 and CDR2: SGHTA, FQGNSA. V was clipped by 5 bases and J by 6 bases, with 16 bases between them. The CDR3 contains 14 residues.

The CDR3 nucleotides are TGCGCCAGCAGCCAAGATTGGACACTGAACACTGAAGCTTTCTTT. Protein sequence: CASSQDWTLNTEAFF. The chain couples TRBV4-1 to TRBJ1-1; D perhaps matches TRBD1 (5 bases). V was shortened by 0 bases and J by 0 bases, with 8 bases between the two germline ends. CDR3 size: 15 residues. Germline V gene lookup returns CDR1 MGHRA and CDR2 YSYEKL.

CDR3 nucleotide sequence: TGTGCTAGTGGTTTGGTACTAGCGGGAGACGGCGAGCAGTACTTC. Its translation is CASGLVLAGDGEQYF. V gene TRBV12-5 combines with J gene TRBJ2-7; 11 nucleotides agree with TRBD2. Per the germline V gene, CDR1 is LGHNT and CDR2 is FRNRAP. The CDR3 consists of 15 residues. Trimming at V came to 0 bases and at J to 6 bases, leaving 4 bases not matched to a gene.

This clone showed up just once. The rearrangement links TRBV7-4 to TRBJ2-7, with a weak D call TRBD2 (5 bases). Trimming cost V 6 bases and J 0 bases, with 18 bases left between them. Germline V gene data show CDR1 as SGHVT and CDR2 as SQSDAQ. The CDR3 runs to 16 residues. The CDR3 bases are TGTGCCAGCAGTACCGCGCGGACTGCGAGCTCCTACGAGCAGTACGTC. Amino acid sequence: CASSTARTASSYEQYV.

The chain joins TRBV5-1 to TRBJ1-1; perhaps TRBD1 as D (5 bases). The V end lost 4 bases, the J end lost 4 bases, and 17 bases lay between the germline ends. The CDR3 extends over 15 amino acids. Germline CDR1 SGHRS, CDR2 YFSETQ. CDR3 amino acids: CASSPSRGVGTEAFF. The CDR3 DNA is TGCGCCAGCAGCCCCTCCCGGGGGGTGGGCACTGAAGCTTTCTTT.

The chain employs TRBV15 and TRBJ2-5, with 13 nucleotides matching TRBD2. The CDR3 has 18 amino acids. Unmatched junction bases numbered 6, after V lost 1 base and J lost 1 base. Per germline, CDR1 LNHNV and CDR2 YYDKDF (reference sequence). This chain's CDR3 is CATSRGSGTSGVQETQYF. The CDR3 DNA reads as TGTGCCACCAGCAGAGGTTCGGGGACTAGCGGGGTCCAAGAGACCCAGTACTTC. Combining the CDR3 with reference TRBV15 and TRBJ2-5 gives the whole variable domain DAMVIQNPRYQVTQFGKPVTLSCSQTLNHNVMYWYQQKSSQAPKLLFHYYDKDFNNEADTPDNFQSRRPNTSFCFLDIRSPGLGDTAMYLCATSRGSGTSGVQETQYFGPGTRLLVL.

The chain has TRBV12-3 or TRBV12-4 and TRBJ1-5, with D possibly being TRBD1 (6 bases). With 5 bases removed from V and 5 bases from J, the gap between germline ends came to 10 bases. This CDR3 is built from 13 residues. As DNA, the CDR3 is TGTGCCAGCAGTCCCAGACAGGATCAGCCCCAGCATTTT. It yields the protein CASSPRQDQPQHF.

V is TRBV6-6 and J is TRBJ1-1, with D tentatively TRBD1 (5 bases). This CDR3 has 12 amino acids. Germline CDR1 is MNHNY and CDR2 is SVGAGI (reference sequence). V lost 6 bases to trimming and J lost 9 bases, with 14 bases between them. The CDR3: CASSLGAGQAFF. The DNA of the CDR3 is TGTGCCAGCAGCCTCGGTGCGGGGCAAGCTTTCTTT.

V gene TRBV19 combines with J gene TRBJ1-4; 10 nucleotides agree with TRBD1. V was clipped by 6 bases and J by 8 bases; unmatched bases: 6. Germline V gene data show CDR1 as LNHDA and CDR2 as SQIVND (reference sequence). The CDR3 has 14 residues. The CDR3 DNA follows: TGTGCCAGTAGCAGGGGACAGGGGCGAGAAAAACTGTTTTTT. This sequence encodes CASSRGQGREKLFF.

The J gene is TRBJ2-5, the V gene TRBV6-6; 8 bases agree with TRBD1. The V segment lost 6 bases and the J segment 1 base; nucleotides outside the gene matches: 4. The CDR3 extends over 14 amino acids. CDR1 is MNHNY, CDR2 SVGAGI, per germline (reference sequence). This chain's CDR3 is CASRQGALQETQYF. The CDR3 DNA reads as TGTGCCAGCAGGCAGGGGGCTCTCCAAGAGACCCAGTACTTC.